This TCR beta chain stems from a study of blood T cell repertoires in COVID-19. The germline V gene encodes CDR1 MNHEY and CDR2 SVGEGT. The length of the CDR3 is 14 residues. The V gene lost 2 bases and the J gene lost 1 base, with 6 bases spanning the gap. Produced via immunoSEQ multiplex PCR; TCRdb's table is partial and in-frame only. The data show around 110,000 clones, 90% seen once. Input material: peripheral blood. The chain combines TRBV6-2 or TRBV6-3 with TRBJ2-1; D remains ambiguous. The origin of this receptor is a human donor with active COVID-19. The donor label of this sample is uncertain. The CDR3 loop reads CASSYPRSYNEQFF. The CDR3 bases are TGTGCCAGCAGTTACCCCCGGTCCTACAATGAGCAGTTCTTC.